These 21 T cell receptor beta chains were sequenced from one sample in a study of blood T cell repertoires in COVID-19 (dated by TCRdb to 2018 to 2021). Receptor libraries were prepared by the immunoSEQ multiplex PCR assay. The table was pulled from immuneACCESS by TCRdb, which kept in-frame rearrangements only. Such tables lose some clones; where checked, under half of the loss comes from unresolved V genes, and the rest has no known cause. This sample holds about 400,000 clones; approximately 86% were observed only once. The ten top clones hold roughly 7.2% of the sample. Specimen: peripheral blood. The receptor set was obtained from a woman aged 55-69 years with COVID-19, enrolled during active disease.

The chain recombines TRBV18 with TRBJ2-3; 7 bases are shared with TRBD1. The V and J ends lost 6 bases and 3 bases, in that order; junction bases with no gene match: 9. CDR1 and CDR2 (germline): KGHSH, LQKENI. This CDR3 has 15 residues. CDR3 amino acids: CASSPDRDATDTQYF. As DNA, the CDR3 is TGTGCCAGCTCTCCCGACAGGGATGCGACAGATACGCAGTATTTT.

The J gene is TRBJ2-5, the V gene TRBV6-5, with 10 bases fitting TRBD2. The CDR3 spans 14 residues. J lost 5 bases, V lost 5 bases, and 5 bases had no gene match. The germline V gene has CDR1 MNHEY and CDR2 SVGAGI. The CDR3 is CASSRSGGQETQYF. CDR3 in DNA: TGTGCCAGCAGTCGTAGCGGGGGGCAGGAGACCCAGTACTTC.

The chain is built from TRBV5-8 and TRBJ1-5; D remains unclear. Germline V gene lookup returns CDR1 SGHTS and CDR2 YDEGEE. V was shortened by 2 bases and J by 0 bases, with 12 bases between the two germline ends. This CDR3 region has 16 residues. The CDR3 sequence is CASSLYSSLSNQPQHF. CDR3 DNA sequence: TGTGCCAGCAGCTTATATTCCTCCCTTAGCAATCAGCCCCAGCATTTT.

The V call is TRBV13, the J call TRBJ2-7; 9 nucleotides agree with TRBD1. CDR1 PRHDT and CDR2 FYEKMQ come from the germline V gene (reference sequence). Losses at the gene ends were 5 bases for V and 6 bases for J; bases not matched to a gene: 8. There are 14 residues in the CDR3. The CDR3 loop reads CASSLRDRVVEQYF. The CDR3 DNA reads as TGTGCCAGCAGCCTAAGGGACAGGGTGGTCGAGCAGTACTTC.

The chain carries TRBV5-1 and TRBJ1-6; 7 positions match TRBD1. CDR3 length: 14 residues. The germline V gene has CDR1 SGHRS and CDR2 YFSETQ. Losses at the gene ends were 4 bases for V and 6 bases for J; bases not matched to a gene: 4. This CDR3 reads CASSPGQANSPLHF. The CDR3, as DNA: TGCGCCAGCAGCCCTGGACAGGCTAATTCACCCCTCCACTTT.

The chain is built from TRBV5-1 and TRBJ2-5, with D perhaps TRBD1 (7 bases). Germline V gene sequence: CDR1 SGHRS, CDR2 YFSETQ. V was pared by 4 bases and J by 2 bases, with 15 bases between. The CDR3 totals 15 residues. The CDR3 coding sequence is TGCGCCAGCAGCGGGGGGACAGCTAATCAAGAGACCCAGTACTTC. This translates into CASSGGTANQETQYF.

This clone was counted once. CDR3 nucleotides: TGTGCCACCAGCACCCGGGAGCGGGGGGATGTGAGGGAGACCCAGTACTTC. Amino acid sequence: CATSTRERGDVRETQYF. The J gene is TRBJ2-5, the V gene TRBV15; 9 nucleotides line up with TRBD2. Germline trimming cut 4 bases from V and 5 bases from J; bases unmatched to any gene: 14. The CDR3 covers 17 residues. The germline V gene encodes CDR1 LNHNV and CDR2 YYDKDF (reference sequence).

This rearrangement joins TRBV13 to TRBJ1-1; D unresolved. Germline V CDR1 and CDR2: PRHDT, FYEKMQ (reference sequence). Trimming took 6 bases from V and 1 from J, leaving 12 bases between them. This CDR3 has 14 amino acids. Written as DNA, the CDR3 is TGTGCCAGCAGGGGGAGGACGCCGAACACTGAAGCTTTCTTT. As protein: CASRGRTPNTEAFF.

V is TRBV6-5 and J is TRBJ1-2, with D perhaps TRBD1 (5 bases). In germline, CDR1 is MNHEY, CDR2 SVGAGI. The CDR3 spans 13 residues. Trimming left V 7 bases short and J 8 bases short, with 17 bases between. The CDR3, as DNA: TGTGCCAGCACCCAATGGGGCAGCCTCGGCTACACCTTC. This codes for CASTQWGSLGYTF.

The CDR3 DNA is TGTGCCAGCAGCTTCAGCGACGTCAATCAGCCCCAGCATTTT. Translating it yields CASSFSDVNQPQHF. The chain employs TRBV11-2 and TRBJ1-5; D gene unclear. Per germline, CDR1 SGHAT and CDR2 FQNNGV. This CDR3 spans 14 amino acids. Between the trimmed V and J ends, which lost 3 bases and 3 bases, there was a span of 9 bases.

The rearrangement joins TRBV5-1 to TRBJ2-1, with D perhaps TRBD1 (6 bases). Trimming cost V 4 bases and J 2 bases, with 10 bases left between them. CDR1 SGHRS and CDR2 YFSETQ come from the germline V gene. This CDR3 has 14 amino acids. CDR3 bases: TGCGCCAGCAGCCGGGACATTACCTACAATGAGCAGTTCTTC. Its protein product is CASSRDITYNEQFF.

This clone has just one count. The V gene is TRBV9, the J gene TRBJ1-5; D gene uncertain. Trimming removed 0 bases at V and 5 bases at J, with 12 bases between. This CDR3 is 15 amino acids long. Germline V lookup: CDR1 SGDLS, CDR2 YYNGEE. The CDR3 bases are TGTGCCAGCAGCGTAGATGAGGCGTTCCATCAGCCCCAGCATTTT. Its translation is CASSVDEAFHQPQHF.

The CDR3 DNA reads as TGCAGTGCTTTAGGGGACACCGAGCAGTACTTC. Translated: CSALGDTEQYF. The chain couples TRBV20-1 to TRBJ2-7, with D perhaps TRBD1 (6 bases). The V gene's germline CDR1 is DFQATT and CDR2 SNEGSKA (reference sequence). The CDR3 has 11 amino acids. The V gene lost 5 bases and the J gene lost 6 bases, with 11 bases spanning the gap.

This sequence joins TRBV5-4 and TRBJ1-2, with TRBD1 matching 8 bases. Germline V gene data show CDR1 as SGHNT and CDR2 as YYREEE (reference sequence). The CDR3 runs 14 residues. Trimming cost V 0 bases and J 4 bases; bases outside gene matches: 2. The CDR3 bases are TGTGCCAGCAGCTTGGACAGGGGGACCTATGGCTACACCTTC. This translates into CASSLDRGTYGYTF.

The J gene is TRBJ1-4, the V gene TRBV2; 9 bases fit TRBD1. This CDR3 has 14 residues. Trimming took 6 bases from V and 5 from J; bases not matched to a gene: 4. CDR1 and CDR2 from the germline V gene are SNHLY and FYNNEI. This chain's CDR3 is CASRVGTGNEKLFF. The CDR3 nucleotides read TGTGCCAGCAGAGTTGGGACAGGGAATGAAAAACTGTTTTTT.

The chain couples TRBV27 to TRBJ2-2, with D possibly TRBD2 on 5 matching bases. V was shortened by 2 bases and J by 2 bases, with 9 bases between the two germline ends. Germline V gene sequence: CDR1 MNHEY, CDR2 SMNVEV (reference sequence). CDR3 length equals 15 residues. CDR3 sequence (DNA): TGTGCCAGCAGTTTAGGAGCGGAAAACACCGGGGAGCTGTTTTTT. It is translated as CASSLGAENTGELFF.

The rearrangement joins TRBV5-1 to TRBJ2-7; perhaps TRBD1 as D (8 bases). Germline V lookup: CDR1 SGHRS, CDR2 YFSETQ. Between the trimmed V and J ends, which lost 0 bases and 4 bases, there was a span of 23 bases. This CDR3 has 18 amino acids. CDR3 region: CASSLAHSQGGISYEQYF. The CDR3 DNA follows: TGCGCCAGCAGCTTGGCCCACTCACAGGGGGGGATTTCATACGAGCAGTACTTC.

V gene TRBV4-1 combines with J gene TRBJ1-4, with 8 bases fitting TRBD1. The CDR3 runs 18 residues. Germline V gene lookup returns CDR1 MGHRA and CDR2 YSYEKL. J was trimmed by 7 bases and V by 0 bases; bases with no gene match: 13. CDR3 loop: CASSQDIPDREWGEKLFF. CDR3 sequence (DNA): TGCGCCAGCAGCCAAGATATCCCGGACAGGGAGTGGGGTGAAAAACTGTTTTTT.

V is TRBV2 and J is TRBJ2-7, with 7 bases that match TRBD1. Germline V lookup: CDR1 SNHLY, CDR2 FYNNEI. The trim removed 10 bases at V and 0 bases at J, leaving 6 bases unmatched. The CDR3 runs 13 residues. CDR3 DNA sequence: TGTGCCATTCGACAGGGATCCTCCTACGAGCAGTACTTC. Amino acids: CAIRQGSSYEQYF. Combining the CDR3 with reference TRBV2 and TRBJ2-7 gives the whole variable domain EPEVTQTPSHQVTQMGQEVILRCVPISNHLYFYWYRQILGQKVEFLVSFYNNEISEKSEIFDDQFSVERPDGSNFTLKIRSTKLEDSAMYFCAIRQGSSYEQYFGPGTRLTVT.

This chain joins TRBV5-1 and TRBJ1-1; 9 bases align to TRBD1. CDR1 SGHRS and CDR2 YFSETQ come from the germline V gene. The length of the CDR3 is 14 residues. J lost 12 bases, V lost 4 bases, and 13 bases had no gene match. The CDR3 sequence is CASSKTGDRENSFF. CDR3 bases: TGCGCCAGCAGCAAAACCGGGGACAGGGAGAATTCTTTCTTT.

This clone has just a few counts. The chain is built from TRBV15 and TRBJ1-1; D uncertain. Deletions cut 3 bases from V and 2 bases from J, with 16 bases between. This CDR3 is 16 amino acids long. Germline CDR1 LNHNV, CDR2 YYDKDF (reference sequence). The CDR3 nucleotides are TGTGCCACCAGCAGGCGGCGATGGGTCGACAACACTGAAGCTTTCTTT. It is translated as CATSRRRWVDNTEAFF.